Listed below are T cell receptor beta chains from one sample, sequenced in a study of vaccination and CD4 T cells after COVID-19. TCRdb fed the PCR reads into MiXCR, producing one record per CDR3 protein. This sample carries roughly 13,000 distinct CDR3 sequences, roughly 70% of them seen once, and the ten largest clones take less than 35%. Their specific antigens are unknown. The sample was CD4+ T cells from blood, cultured in vitro. The receptors stem from a human donor who had recovered from COVID-19. The CDR3 runs from the conserved cysteine through the conserved F or W. D genes are given only for firm matches. Clone size is not always given. Where it is, it says once, few, many or a class for expanded clones.

few	.	TRBJ2-5	TRBV27	CASKSSGQGETQYF	TGTGCCAGCAAGTCCTCCGGGCAAGGAGAGACCCAGTACTTC
.	.	TRBJ1-5	TRBV29-1	CSVAGGNQPQHF	TGCAGCGTTGCCGGGGGTAATCAGCCCCAGCATTTT
.	.	TRBJ1-1	TRBV7-8	CASSLTWGAPMNTEAFF	TGTGCCAGCAGCCTCACCTGGGGGGCACCGATGAACACTGAAGCTTTCTTT
.	.	TRBJ2-3	TRBV6-1	CASGPRQDTQYF	TGTGCCAGCGGCCCCCGGCAAGATACGCAGTATTTT
.	.	TRBJ2-3	TRBV7-3	CASSFPGGNTQYF	TGTGCCAGCAGCTTTCCCGGGGGCAATACGCAGTATTTT
.	.	TRBJ1-1	TRBV30	CAWGAGRENTEAFF	TGTGCCTGGGGTGCCGGACGGGAGAACACTGAAGCTTTCTTT
.	TRBD2	TRBJ2-1	TRBV20-1	CRGTSGSGGEQFF	TGCAGGGGGACTAGCGGGAGTGGGGGTGAGCAGTTCTTC
few	TRBD2	TRBJ2-3	TRBV20-1	CSAGGNSGRGDTQYF	TGCAGTGCCGGTGGGAATAGCGGGAGAGGAGATACGCAGTATTTT
few	TRBD2	TRBJ2-3	TRBV20-1	CSASGLAGGSDTQYF	TGCAGTGCTTCGGGACTAGCGGGAGGATCGGATACGCAGTATTTT
.	TRBD2	TRBJ2-1	TRBV7-7	CASSLEVGLVRQFF	TGTGCTAGCAGCTTAGAGGTAGGACTAGTTCGGCAGTTCTTC
.	.	TRBJ2-2	TRBV20-1	CSARRRDRTGELFF	TGCAGTGCTAGAAGGCGGGACCGTACCGGGGAGCTGTTTTTT
.	.	TRBJ1-1	TRBV6-1	CASSATSRNTEAFF	TGTGCCAGCAGTGCCACGAGCCGGAACACTGAAGCTTTCTTT
.	.	TRBJ2-5	TRBV18	CASSPAGLGETQYF	TGTGCCAGCTCACCGGCGGGTTTAGGGGAGACCCAGTACTTC
.	.	TRBJ1-2	TRBV20-1	CSARVTGRGIYGYTF	TGCAGTGCTAGGGTCACCGGACGGGGGATCTATGGCTACACCTTC
.	TRBD2	TRBJ2-5	TRBV12-3/TRBV12-4	CASSPTSTYQETQYF	TGTGCCAGCAGCCCGACTAGCACCTACCAAGAGACCCAGTACTTC
.	.	TRBJ1-5	TRBV20-1	CSVQEGRDQPQHF	TGCAGTGTTCAGGAGGGGCGCGATCAGCCCCAGCATTTT
.	.	TRBJ1-2	TRBV19	CASSTGRSPGHHWNGYTF	TGTGCCAGTAGTACAGGAAGGTCGCCGGGACACCACTGGAATGGCTACACCTTC
.	.	TRBJ1-3	TRBV19	CASSTSSTLMRGNTIYF	TGTGCCAGTAGTACCTCCAGCACCCTCATGAGAGGAAACACCATATATTTT
.	.	TRBJ2-3	TRBV6-5	CASSYGGGTADTQYF	TGTGCCAGCAGTTACGGGGGAGGAACGGCAGATACGCAGTATTTT
.	TRBD1	TRBJ1-5	TRBV27	CASSSGGQGGQPQHF	TGTGCCAGCAGCTCGGGCGGGCAGGGGGGTCAGCCCCAGCATTTT
.	TRBD2	TRBJ2-2	TRBV6-2/TRBV6-3	CASSPRLALTGELFF	TGTGCCAGCAGTCCGAGACTAGCTCTCACCGGGGAGCTGTTTTTT
few	.	TRBJ1-5	TRBV6-1	CASSLQVGVKAQHF	TGTGCCAGCAGCTTACAGGTGGGGGTTAAAGCCCAGCATTTT
.	.	TRBJ1-2	TRBV15	CATSHQGFRYTF	TGTGCCACCAGCCACCAGGGCTTCCGATACACCTTC
.	.	TRBJ1-5	TRBV28	CAIVGAGAGQPQHF	TGTGCCATTGTAGGGGCGGGGGCGGGTCAGCCCCAGCATTTT
.	.	TRBJ1-5	TRBV2	CASKRQPYSNQPQHF	TGTGCCAGCAAGCGGCAGCCCTATAGCAATCAGCCCCAGCATTTT
.	.	TRBJ1-1	TRBV20-1	CSARDLSRGVAPEAFF	TGCAGTGCTAGAGATTTGAGCAGAGGGGTCGCTCCTGAAGCTTTCTTT
.	.	TRBJ1-2	TRBV19	CASSIIGTNYGYTF	TGTGCCAGTAGTATCATTGGAACTAACTATGGCTACACCTTC
.	.	TRBJ1-5	TRBV6-2/TRBV6-3	CASSYTGQLNQPQHF	TGTGCCAGCAGTTATACAGGACAGCTGAATCAGCCCCAGCATTTT
.	.	TRBJ1-5	TRBV24-1	CATSEGYSNQPQHF	TGTGCCACCAGTGAGGGGTATAGCAATCAGCCCCAGCATTTT
.	.	TRBJ2-5	TRBV20-1	CSASGGGQETQYF	TGCAGTGCTAGTGGGGGGGGCCAGGAGACCCAGTACTTC
few	.	TRBJ1-1	TRBV7-9	CASSLTRPVTNTEAFF	TGTGCCAGCAGCCTGACTCGCCCCGTTACGAACACTGAAGCTTTCTTT
.	.	TRBJ1-2	TRBV12-3/TRBV12-4	CASSPIGQGGGYTF	TGTGCCAGCAGTCCGATTGGTCAGGGTGGTGGCTACACCTTC
.	.	TRBJ1-3	TRBV28	CASSFGGNTIYF	TGTGCCAGCAGTTTCGGGGGAAACACCATATATTTT
.	TRBD2	TRBJ2-1	TRBV20-1	CSALLSRELNEQFF	TGCAGTGCTCTACTCTCGCGGGAGTTAAATGAGCAGTTCTTC
.	TRBD1	TRBJ1-1	TRBV28	CASSFLGQLPEAFF	TGTGCCAGCAGTTTTCTGGGACAGCTGCCTGAAGCTTTCTTT
.	.	TRBJ2-3	TRBV20-1	CSAWTPDRTDTQYF	TGCAGTGCGTGGACTCCCGACCGCACAGATACGCAGTATTTT
.	.	TRBJ1-1	TRBV5-4	CASSLGLVNTEAFF	TGTGCCAGCAGCTTGGGGCTCGTGAACACTGAAGCTTTCTTT
few	TRBD2	TRBJ2-5	TRBV20-1	CSAQPPGGPQETQYF	TGCAGTGCCCAACCACCGGGAGGCCCCCAAGAGACCCAGTACTTC
.	.	TRBJ1-1	TRBV11-3	CASSLDRGENTEAFF	TGTGCCAGCAGCTTAGACCGGGGGGAGAACACTGAAGCTTTCTTT
.	.	TRBJ1-3	TRBV28	CASSPPGGGNTIYF	TGTGCCAGCAGCCCCCCCGGGGGGGGAAACACCATATATTTT
.	.	TRBJ1-5	TRBV6-5	CASSYSGVNQPQHF	TGTGCCAGCAGTTACTCGGGCGTCAATCAGCCCCAGCATTTT
.	TRBD1	TRBJ1-2	TRBV25-1	CASSRSGTDYGYTF	TGTGCCAGCAGTAGATCCGGGACAGATTATGGCTACACCTTC
once	.	TRBJ1-2	TRBV7-2	CASSLGGKDYGYTF	TGTGCCAGCAGCTTGGGGGGGAAGGACTATGGCTACACCTTC
.	.	TRBJ2-2	TRBV9	CASSAGLVGGELFF	TGTGCCAGCAGCGCTGGACTTGTTGGCGGGGAGCTGTTTTTT
.	.	TRBJ2-1	TRBV20-1	CSARRRGYNEQFF	TGCAGTGCCCGGAGACGGGGATACAATGAGCAGTTCTTC